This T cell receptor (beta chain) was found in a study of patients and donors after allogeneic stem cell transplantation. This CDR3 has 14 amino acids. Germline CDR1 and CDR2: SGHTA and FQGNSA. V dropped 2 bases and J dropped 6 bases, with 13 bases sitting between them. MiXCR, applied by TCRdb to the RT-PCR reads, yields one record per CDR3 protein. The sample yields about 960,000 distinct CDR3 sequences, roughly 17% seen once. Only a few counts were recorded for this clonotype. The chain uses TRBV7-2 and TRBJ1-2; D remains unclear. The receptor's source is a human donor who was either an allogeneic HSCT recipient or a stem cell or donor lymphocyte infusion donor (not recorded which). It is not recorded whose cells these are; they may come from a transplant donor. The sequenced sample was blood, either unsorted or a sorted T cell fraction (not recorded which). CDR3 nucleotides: TGTGCCAGCAGCTTATACCCTTATAGGGATGGCTACACCTTC. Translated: CASSLYPYRDGYTF. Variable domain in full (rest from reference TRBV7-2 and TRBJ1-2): GAGVSQSPSNKVTEKGKDVELRCDPISGHTALYWYRQSLGQGLEFLIYFQGNSAPDKSGLPSDRFSAERTGGSVSTLTIQRTQQEDSAVYLCASSLYPYRDGYTFGSGTRLTVV.